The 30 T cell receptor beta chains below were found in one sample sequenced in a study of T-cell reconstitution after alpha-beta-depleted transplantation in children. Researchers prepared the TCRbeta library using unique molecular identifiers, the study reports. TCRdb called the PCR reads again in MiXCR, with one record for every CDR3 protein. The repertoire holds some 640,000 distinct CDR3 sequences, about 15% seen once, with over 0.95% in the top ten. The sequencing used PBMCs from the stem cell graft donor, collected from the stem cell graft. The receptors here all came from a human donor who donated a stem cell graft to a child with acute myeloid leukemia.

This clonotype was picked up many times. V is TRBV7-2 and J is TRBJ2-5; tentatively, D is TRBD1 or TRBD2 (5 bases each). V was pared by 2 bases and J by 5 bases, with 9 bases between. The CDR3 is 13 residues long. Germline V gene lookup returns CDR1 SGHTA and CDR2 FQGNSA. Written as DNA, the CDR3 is TGTGCCAGCAGCTTACGGGGCCGGGAGACCCAGTACTTC. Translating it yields CASSLRGRETQYF.

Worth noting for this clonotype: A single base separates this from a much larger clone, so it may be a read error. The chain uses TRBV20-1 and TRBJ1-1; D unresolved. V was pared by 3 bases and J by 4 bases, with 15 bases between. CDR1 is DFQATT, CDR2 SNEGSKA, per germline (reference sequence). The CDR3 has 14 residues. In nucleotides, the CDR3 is TGCAGTGCTAGTTGGACCCAAGCGGGCACTGAAGCTTTCTTT. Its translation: CSASWTQAGTEAFF.

The CDR3 spells CASSYSHPRSSGNTIYF. The CDR3 nucleotides read TGTGCCAGCAGTTACTCTCATCCTCGGAGCTCTGGAAACACCATATATTTT. The chain is built from TRBV6-5 and TRBJ1-3; D remains unclear. V was pared by 0 bases and J by 0 bases, with 12 bases between. This CDR3 has 17 residues. Germline CDR1 and CDR2: MNHEY and SVGAGI.

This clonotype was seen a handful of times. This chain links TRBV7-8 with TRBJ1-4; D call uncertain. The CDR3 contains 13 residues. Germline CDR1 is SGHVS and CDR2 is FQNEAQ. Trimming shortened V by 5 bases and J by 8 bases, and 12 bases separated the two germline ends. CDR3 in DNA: TGTGCCAGCAGCCCTGCAAGTGGAGAAAAACTGTTTTTT. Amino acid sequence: CASSPASGEKLFF.

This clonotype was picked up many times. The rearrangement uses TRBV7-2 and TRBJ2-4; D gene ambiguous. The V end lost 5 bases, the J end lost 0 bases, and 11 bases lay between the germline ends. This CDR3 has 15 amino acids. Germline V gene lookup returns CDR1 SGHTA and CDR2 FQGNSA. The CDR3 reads CASSLGGVAKNIQYF. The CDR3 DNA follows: TGTGCCAGCAGCCTCGGCGGAGTAGCCAAAAACATTCAGTACTTC.

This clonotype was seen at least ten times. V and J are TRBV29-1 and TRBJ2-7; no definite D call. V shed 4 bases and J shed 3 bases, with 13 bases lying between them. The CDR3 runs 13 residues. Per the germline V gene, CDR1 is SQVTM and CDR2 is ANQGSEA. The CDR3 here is CSVVTDINYEQYF. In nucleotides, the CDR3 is TGCAGCGTTGTTACAGATATAAACTACGAGCAGTACTTC.

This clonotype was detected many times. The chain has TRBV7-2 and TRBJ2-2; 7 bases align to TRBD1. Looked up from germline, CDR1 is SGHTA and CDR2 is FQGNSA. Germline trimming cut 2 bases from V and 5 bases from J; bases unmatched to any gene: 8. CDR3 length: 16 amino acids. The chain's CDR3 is CASSLLDRALTGELFF. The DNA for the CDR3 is TGTGCCAGCAGCTTATTAGACAGGGCGTTGACCGGGGAGCTGTTTTTT.

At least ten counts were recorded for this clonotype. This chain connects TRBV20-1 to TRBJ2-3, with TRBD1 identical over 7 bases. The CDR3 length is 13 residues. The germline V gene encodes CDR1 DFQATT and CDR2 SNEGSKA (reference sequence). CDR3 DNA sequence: TGCACTATTCAGGGGACAGAGCCAGATACGCAGTATTTT. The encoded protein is CTIQGTEPDTQYF.

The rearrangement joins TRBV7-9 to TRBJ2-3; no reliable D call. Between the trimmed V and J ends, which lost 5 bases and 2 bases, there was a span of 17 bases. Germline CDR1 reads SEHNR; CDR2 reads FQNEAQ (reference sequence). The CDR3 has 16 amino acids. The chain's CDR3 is CASSQAPRPDTDTQYF. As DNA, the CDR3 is TGTGCCAGCAGCCAAGCACCTAGACCAGACACAGATACGCAGTATTTT. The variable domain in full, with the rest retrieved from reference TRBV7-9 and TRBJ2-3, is DTGVSQNPRHKITKRGQNVTFRCDPISEHNRLYWYRQTLGQGPEFLTYFQNEAQLEKSRLLSDRFSAERPKGSFSTLEIQRTEQGDSAMYLCASSQAPRPDTDTQYFGPGTRLTVL.

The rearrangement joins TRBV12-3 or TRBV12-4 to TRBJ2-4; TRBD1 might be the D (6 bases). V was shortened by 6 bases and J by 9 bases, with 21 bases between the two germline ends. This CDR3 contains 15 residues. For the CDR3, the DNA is TGTGCCAGCAGCCGCCGTAGGGGGAGTGGGACCATTCAGTACTTC. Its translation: CASSRRRGSGTIQYF.

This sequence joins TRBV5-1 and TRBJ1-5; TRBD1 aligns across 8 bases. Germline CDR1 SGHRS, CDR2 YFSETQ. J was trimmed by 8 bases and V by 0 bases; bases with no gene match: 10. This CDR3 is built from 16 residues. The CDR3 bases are TGCGCCAGCAGCTTGGAGCCCCAGGGGGCCGCGGAGCCCCAGCATTTT. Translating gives CASSLEPQGAAEPQHF. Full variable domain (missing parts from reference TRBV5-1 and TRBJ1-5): KAGVTQTPRYLIKTRGQQVTLSCSPISGHRSVSWYQQTPGQGLQFLFEYFSETQRNKGNFPGRFSGRQFSNSRSEMNVSTLELGDSALYLCASSLEPQGAAEPQHFGDGTRLSIL.

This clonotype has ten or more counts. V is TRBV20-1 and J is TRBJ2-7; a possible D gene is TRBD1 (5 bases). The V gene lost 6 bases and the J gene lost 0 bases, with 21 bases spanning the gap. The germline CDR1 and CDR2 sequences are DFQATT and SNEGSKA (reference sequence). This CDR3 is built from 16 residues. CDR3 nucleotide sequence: TGCAGTGCCCGACTCTTCAGGGCCAGCGCCTCCTACGAGCAGTACTTC. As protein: CSARLFRASASYEQYF.

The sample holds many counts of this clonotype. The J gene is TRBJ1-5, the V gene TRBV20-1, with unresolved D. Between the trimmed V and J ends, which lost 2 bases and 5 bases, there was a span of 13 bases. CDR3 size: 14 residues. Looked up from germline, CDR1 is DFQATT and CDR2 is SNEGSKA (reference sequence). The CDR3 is CSARTGLVYQPQHF. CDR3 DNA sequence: TGCAGTGCTAGAACGGGCCTCGTCTATCAGCCCCAGCATTTT.

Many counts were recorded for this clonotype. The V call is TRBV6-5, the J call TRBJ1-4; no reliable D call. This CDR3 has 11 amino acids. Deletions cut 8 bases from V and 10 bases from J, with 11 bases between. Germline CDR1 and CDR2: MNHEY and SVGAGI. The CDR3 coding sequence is TGTGCCAGCGCCGGGGTGGGAAAACTGTTTTTT. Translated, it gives CASAGVGKLFF.

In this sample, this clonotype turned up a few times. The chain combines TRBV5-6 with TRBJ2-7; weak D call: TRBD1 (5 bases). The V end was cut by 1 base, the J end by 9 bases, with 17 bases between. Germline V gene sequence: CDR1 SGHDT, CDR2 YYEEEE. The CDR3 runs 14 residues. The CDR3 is CASSLKGSPIGQYV. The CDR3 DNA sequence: TGTGCCAGCAGCTTGAAGGGGTCTCCCATCGGGCAGTACGTC.

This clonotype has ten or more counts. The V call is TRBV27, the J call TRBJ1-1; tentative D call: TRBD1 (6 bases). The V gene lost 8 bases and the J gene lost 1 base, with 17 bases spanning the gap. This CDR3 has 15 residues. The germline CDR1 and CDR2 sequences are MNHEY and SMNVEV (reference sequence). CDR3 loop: CASGVFGQKNTEAFF. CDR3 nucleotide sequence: TGTGCCAGCGGAGTTTTCGGACAGAAGAACACTGAAGCTTTCTTT.

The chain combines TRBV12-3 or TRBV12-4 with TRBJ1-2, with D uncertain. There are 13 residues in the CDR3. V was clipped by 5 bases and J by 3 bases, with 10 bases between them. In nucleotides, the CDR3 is TGTGCCAGCAGTAGCCCGGGAGACTATGGCTACACCTTC. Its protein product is CASSSPGDYGYTF.

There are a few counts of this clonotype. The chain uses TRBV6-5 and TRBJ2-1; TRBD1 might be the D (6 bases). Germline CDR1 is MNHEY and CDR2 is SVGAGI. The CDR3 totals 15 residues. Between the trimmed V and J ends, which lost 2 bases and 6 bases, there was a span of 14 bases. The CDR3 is CASSYGTLYPNEQFF. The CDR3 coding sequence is TGTGCCAGCAGTTACGGGACACTCTACCCCAATGAGCAGTTCTTC.

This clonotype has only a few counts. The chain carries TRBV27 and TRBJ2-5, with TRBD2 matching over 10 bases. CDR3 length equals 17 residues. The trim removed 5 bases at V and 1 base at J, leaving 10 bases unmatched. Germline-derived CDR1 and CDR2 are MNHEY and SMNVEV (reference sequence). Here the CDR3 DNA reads TGTGCCAGCAGTCCCCTATGGACTAGCGGCATCCAAGAGACCCAGTACTTC. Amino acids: CASSPLWTSGIQETQYF.

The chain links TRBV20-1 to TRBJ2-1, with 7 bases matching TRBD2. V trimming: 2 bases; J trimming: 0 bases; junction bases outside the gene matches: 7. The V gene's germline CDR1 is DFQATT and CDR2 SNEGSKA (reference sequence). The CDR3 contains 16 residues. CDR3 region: CSARPRRDYSYNEQFF. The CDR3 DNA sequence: TGCAGTGCTAGACCTCGCCGGGACTACTCCTACAATGAGCAGTTCTTC.

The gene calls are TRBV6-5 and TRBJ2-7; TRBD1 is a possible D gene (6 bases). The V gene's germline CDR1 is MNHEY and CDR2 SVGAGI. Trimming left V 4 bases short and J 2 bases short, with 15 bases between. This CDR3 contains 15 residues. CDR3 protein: CASSWALTGTYEQYV. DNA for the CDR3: TGTGCCAGCAGTTGGGCCCTAACAGGGACCTACGAGCAGTACGTC.

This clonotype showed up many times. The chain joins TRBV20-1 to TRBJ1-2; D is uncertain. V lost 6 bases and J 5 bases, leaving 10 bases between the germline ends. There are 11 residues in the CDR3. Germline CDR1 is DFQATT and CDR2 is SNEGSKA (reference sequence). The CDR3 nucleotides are TGCAGTGCCTACCCCGAATATGGCTACACCTTC. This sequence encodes CSAYPEYGYTF.

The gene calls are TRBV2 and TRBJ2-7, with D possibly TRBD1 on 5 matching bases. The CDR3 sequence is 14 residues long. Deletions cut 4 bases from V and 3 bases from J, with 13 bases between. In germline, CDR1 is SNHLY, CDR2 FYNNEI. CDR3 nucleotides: TGTGCCAGCAGTGTAGAAGGGGTTGGCTACGAGCAGTACTTC. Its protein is CASSVEGVGYEQYF.

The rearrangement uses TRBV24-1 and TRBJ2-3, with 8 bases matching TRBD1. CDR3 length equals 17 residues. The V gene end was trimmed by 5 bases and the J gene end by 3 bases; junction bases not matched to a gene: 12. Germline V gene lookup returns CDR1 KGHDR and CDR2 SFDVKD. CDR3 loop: CATSGSGQGAKTDTQYF. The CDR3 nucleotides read TGTGCCACCAGTGGCTCGGGTCAGGGGGCGAAGACAGATACGCAGTATTTT.

CDR3 nucleotide sequence: TGCAGTGCGCAGACTAGCGGGGGGGCGACCGGGGAGCTGTTTTTT. Translation: CSAQTSGGATGELFF. The chain recombines TRBV20-1 with TRBJ2-2; 14 nucleotides line up with TRBD2. In germline, CDR1 is DFQATT, CDR2 SNEGSKA (reference sequence). The CDR3 sequence is 15 residues long. V gave up 6 bases and J gave up 5 bases; unmatched junction bases: 5.

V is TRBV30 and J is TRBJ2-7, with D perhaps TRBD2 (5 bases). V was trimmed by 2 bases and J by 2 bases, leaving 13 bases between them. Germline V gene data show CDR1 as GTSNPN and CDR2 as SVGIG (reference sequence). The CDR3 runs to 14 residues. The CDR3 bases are TGTGCCTGGAGTTTGGGAAGAGGGACCTACGAGCAGTACTTC. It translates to CAWSLGRGTYEQYF.

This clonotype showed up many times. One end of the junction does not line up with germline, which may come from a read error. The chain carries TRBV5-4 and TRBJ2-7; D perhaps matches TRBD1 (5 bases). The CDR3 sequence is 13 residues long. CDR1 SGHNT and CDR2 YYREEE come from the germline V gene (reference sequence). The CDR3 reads CASSLTARPTGSF. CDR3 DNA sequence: TGTGCCAGCAGCTTGACGGCACGTCCCACAGGATCCTTC. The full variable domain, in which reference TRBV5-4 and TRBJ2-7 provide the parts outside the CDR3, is ETGVTQSPTHLIKTRGQQVTLRCSSQSGHNTVSWYQQALGQGPQFIFQYYREEENGRGNFPPRFSGLQFPNYSSELNVNALELDDSALYLCASSLTARPTGSFGPGTRLTVT.

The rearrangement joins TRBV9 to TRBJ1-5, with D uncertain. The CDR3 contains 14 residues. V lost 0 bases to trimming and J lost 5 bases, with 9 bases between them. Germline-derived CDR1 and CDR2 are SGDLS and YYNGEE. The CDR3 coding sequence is TGTGCCAGCAGCGTAGGTGTAGAGGATCAGCCCCAGCATTTT. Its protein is CASSVGVEDQPQHF.

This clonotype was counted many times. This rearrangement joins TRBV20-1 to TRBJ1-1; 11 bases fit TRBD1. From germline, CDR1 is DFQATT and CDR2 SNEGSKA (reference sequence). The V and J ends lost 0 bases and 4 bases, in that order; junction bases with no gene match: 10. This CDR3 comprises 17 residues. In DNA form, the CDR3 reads TGCAGTGCTAGAGATATTCCGGGACAGGGGGAGGGCACTGAAGCTTTCTTT. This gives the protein CSARDIPGQGEGTEAFF.

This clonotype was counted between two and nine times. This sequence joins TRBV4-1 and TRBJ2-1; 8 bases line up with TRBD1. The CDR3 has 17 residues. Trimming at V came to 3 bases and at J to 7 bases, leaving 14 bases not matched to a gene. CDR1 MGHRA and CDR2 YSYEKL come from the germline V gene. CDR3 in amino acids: CASSHLFQGARGNEQFF. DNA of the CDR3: TGCGCCAGCAGCCATCTATTTCAGGGGGCTAGGGGGAATGAGCAGTTCTTC.